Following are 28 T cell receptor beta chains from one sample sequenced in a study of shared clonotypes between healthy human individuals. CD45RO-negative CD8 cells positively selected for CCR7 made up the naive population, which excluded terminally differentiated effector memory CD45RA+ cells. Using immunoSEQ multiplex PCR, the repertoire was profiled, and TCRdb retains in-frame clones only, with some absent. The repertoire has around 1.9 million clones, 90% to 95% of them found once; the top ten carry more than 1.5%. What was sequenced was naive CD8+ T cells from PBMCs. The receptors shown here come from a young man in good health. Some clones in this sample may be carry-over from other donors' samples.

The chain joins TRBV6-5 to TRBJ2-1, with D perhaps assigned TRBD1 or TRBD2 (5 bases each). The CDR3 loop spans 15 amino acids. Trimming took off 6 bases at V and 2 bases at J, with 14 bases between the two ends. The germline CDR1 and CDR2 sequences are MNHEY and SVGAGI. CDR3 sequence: CASRSRLGPYNEQFF. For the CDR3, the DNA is TGTGCCAGCAGGAGCCGACTGGGACCCTACAATGAGCAGTTCTTC.

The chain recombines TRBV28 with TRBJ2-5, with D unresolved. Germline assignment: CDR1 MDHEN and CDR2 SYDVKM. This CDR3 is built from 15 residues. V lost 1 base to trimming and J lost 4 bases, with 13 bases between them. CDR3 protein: CASSLFSTSGETQYF. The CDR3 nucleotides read TGTGCCAGCAGTTTATTTTCGACGTCGGGAGAGACCCAGTACTTC. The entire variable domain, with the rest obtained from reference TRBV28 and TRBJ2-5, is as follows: DVKVTQSSRYLVKRTGEKVFLECVQDMDHENMFWYRQDPGLGLRLIYFSYDVKMKEKGDIPEGYSVSREKKERFSLILESASTNQTSMYLCASSLFSTSGETQYFGPGTRLLVL.

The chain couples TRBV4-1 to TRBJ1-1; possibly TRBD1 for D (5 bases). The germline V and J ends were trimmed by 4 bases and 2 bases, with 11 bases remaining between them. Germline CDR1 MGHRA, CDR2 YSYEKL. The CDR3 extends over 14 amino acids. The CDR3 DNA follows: TGCGCCAGCAGCCTGGAGGGGAGAAACACTGAAGCTTTCTTT. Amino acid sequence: CASSLEGRNTEAFF.

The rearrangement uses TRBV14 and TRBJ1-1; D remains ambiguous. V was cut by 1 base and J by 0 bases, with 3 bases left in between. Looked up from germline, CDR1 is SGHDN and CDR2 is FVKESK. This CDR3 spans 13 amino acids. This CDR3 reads CASSQVLNTEAFF. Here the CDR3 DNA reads TGTGCCAGCAGCCAAGTTCTGAACACTGAAGCTTTCTTT.

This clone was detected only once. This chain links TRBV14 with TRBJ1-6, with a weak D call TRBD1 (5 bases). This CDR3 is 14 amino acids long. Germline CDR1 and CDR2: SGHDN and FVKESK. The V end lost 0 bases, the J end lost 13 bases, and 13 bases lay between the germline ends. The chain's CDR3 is CASSQDRAGLPLHF. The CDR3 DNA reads TGTGCCAGCAGCCAAGATCGGGCGGGGCTTCCCCTCCACTTT.

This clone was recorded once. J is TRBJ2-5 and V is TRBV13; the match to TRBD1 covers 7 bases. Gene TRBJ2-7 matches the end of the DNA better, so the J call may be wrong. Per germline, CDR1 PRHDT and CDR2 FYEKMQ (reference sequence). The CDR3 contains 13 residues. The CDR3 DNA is TGTGCCAGCAGCTTCCGGGACAGTTACGAGCAGTACTTC. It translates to CASSFRDSYEQYF.

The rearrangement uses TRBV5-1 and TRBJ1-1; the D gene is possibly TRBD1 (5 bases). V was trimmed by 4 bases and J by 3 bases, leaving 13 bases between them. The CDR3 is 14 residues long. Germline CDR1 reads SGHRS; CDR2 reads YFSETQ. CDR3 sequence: CASSDEDTYTEAFF. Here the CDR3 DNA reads TGCGCCAGCAGCGATGAGGACACGTACACTGAAGCTTTCTTT.

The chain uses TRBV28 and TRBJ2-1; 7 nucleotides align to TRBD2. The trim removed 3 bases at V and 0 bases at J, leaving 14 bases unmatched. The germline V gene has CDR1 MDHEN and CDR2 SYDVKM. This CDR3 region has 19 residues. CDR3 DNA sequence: TGTGCCAGCAGTTTCCCACTAAGGGAGGGACCCCGCTCCTACAATGAGCAGTTCTTC. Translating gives CASSFPLREGPRSYNEQFF. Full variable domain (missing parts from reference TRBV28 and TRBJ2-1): DVKVTQSSRYLVKRTGEKVFLECVQDMDHENMFWYRQDPGLGLRLIYFSYDVKMKEKGDIPEGYSVSREKKERFSLILESASTNQTSMYLCASSFPLREGPRSYNEQFFGPGTRLTVL.

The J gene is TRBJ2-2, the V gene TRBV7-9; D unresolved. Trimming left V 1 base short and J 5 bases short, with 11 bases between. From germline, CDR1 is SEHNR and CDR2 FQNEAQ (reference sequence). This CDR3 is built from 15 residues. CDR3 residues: CASSLDGSPTGELFF. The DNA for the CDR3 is TGTGCCAGCAGCTTAGACGGCAGCCCGACCGGGGAGCTGTTTTTT.

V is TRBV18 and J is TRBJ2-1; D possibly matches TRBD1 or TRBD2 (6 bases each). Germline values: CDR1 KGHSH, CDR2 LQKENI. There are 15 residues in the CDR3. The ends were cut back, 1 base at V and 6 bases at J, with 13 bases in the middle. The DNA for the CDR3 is TGTGCCAGCTCACCACAAGGGGGGTCCGGCAATGAGCAGTTCTTC. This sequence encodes CASSPQGGSGNEQFF.

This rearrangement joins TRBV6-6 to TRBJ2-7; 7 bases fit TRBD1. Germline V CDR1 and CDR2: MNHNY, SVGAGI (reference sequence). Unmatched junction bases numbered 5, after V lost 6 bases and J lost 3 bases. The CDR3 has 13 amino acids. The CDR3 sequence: CASSFGQVYEQYF. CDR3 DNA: TGTGCCAGCAGCTTCGGACAGGTCTACGAGCAGTACTTC.

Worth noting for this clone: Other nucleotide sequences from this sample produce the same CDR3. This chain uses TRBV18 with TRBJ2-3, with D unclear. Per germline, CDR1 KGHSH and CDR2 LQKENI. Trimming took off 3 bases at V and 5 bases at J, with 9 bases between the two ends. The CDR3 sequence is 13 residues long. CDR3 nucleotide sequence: TGTGCCAGCTCACCTCCGCTCGGAGATACGCAGTATTTT. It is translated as CASSPPLGDTQYF.

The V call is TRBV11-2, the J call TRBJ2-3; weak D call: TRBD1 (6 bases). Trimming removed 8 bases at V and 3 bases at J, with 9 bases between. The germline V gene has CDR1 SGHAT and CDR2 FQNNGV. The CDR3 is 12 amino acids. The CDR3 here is CASRTGTDTQYF. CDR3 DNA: TGTGCCAGCCGCACAGGGACAGATACGCAGTATTTT.

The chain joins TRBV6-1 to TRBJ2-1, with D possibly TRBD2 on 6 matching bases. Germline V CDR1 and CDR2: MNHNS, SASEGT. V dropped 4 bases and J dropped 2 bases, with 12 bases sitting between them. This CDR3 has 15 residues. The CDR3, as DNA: TGTGCCAGCAGTGTGGGAGGCGGGGCCTACAATGAGCAGTTCTTC. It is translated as CASSVGGGAYNEQFF.

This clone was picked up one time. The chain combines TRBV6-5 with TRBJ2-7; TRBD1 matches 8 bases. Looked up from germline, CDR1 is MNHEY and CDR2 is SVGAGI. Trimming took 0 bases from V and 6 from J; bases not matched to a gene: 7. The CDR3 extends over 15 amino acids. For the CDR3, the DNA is TGTGCCAGCAGTTACTCGCAGGACAGGGTATCCGAGCAGTACTTC. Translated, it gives CASSYSQDRVSEQYF.

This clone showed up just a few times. The DNA for the CDR3 is TGTGCCAGTAGTATTGGGGTGCCGGAGCTCACCTTC. Translation: CASSIGVPELTF. The rearrangement joins TRBV19 to TRBJ1-2; no clear D gene. Germline V CDR1 and CDR2: LNHDA, SQIVND (reference sequence). V gave up 3 bases and J gave up 13 bases, with 15 bases separating them. The CDR3 sequence is 12 residues long.

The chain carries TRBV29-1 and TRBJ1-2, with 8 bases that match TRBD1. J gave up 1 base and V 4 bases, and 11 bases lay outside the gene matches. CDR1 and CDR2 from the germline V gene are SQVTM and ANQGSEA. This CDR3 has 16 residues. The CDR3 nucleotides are TGCAGCGTTGTGGGAGACAGGGGACAGTTTAACTATGGCTACACCTTC. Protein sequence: CSVVGDRGQFNYGYTF. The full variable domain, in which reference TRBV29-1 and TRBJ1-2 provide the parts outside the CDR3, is SAVISQKPSRDICQRGTSLTIQCQVDSQVTMMFWYRQQPGQSLTLIATANQGSEATYESGFVIDKFPISRPNLTFSTLTVSNMSPEDSSIYLCSVVGDRGQFNYGYTFGSGTRLTVV.

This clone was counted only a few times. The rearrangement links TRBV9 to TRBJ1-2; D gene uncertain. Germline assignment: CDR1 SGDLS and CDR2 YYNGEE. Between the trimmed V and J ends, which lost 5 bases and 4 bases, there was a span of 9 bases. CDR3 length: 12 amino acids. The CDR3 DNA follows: TGTGCCAGCAGGGGGAATACCTATGGCTACACCTTC. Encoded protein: CASRGNTYGYTF.

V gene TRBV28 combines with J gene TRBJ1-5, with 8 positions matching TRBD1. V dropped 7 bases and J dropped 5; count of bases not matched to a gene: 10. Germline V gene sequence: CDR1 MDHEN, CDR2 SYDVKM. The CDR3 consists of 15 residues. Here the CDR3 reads CASTYPGGVDQPQHF. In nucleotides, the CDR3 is TGTGCCAGCACATATCCAGGGGGCGTGGATCAGCCCCAGCATTTT.

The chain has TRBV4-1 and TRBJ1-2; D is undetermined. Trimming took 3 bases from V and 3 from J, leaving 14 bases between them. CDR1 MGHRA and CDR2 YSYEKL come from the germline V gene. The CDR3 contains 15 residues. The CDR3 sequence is CASSHPATSHYGYTF. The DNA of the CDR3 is TGCGCCAGCAGCCATCCTGCAACTTCCCACTATGGCTACACCTTC.

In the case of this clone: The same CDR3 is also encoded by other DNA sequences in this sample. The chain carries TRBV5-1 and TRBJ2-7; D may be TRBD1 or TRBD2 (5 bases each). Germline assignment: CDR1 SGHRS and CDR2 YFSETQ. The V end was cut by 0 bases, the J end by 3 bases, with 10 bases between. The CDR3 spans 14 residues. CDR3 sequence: CASSLDAGSYEQYF. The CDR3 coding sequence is TGCGCCAGCAGCTTGGACGCAGGGAGCTACGAGCAGTACTTC.

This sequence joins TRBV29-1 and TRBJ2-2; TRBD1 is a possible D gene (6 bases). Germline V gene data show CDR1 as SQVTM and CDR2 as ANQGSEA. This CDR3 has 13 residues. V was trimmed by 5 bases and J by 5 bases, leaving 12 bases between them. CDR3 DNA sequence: TGCAGCGTTTTTGTAGGGGGTACCGGGGAGCTGTTTTTT. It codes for CSVFVGGTGELFF.

CDR3 in amino acids: CASSERVGSYNEQFF. CDR3 bases: TGTGCCAGCAGTGAAAGGGTGGGATCCTACAATGAGCAGTTCTTC. The genes are TRBV6-1 and TRBJ2-1; no reliable D call. The germline V gene encodes CDR1 MNHNS and CDR2 SASEGT. The CDR3 length is 15 residues. V lost 2 bases to trimming and J lost 1 base, with 9 bases between them.

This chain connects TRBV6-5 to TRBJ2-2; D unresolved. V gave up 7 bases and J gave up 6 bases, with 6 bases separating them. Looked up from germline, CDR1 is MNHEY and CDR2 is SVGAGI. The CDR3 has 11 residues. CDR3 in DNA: TGTGCCAGCACAGGAGCCGGGGAGCTGTTTTTT. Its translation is CASTGAGELFF.

The CDR3 loop reads CASSWGLAGESPGELFF. The DNA for the CDR3 is TGTGCCAGCAGCTGGGGACTAGCGGGAGAGTCACCCGGGGAGCTGTTTTTT. The rearrangement joins TRBV7-6 to TRBJ2-2; 14 nucleotides align to TRBD2. The length of the CDR3 is 17 residues. The germline V gene has CDR1 SGHVS and CDR2 FNYEAQ. The trim removed 4 bases at V and 6 bases at J, leaving 7 bases unmatched.

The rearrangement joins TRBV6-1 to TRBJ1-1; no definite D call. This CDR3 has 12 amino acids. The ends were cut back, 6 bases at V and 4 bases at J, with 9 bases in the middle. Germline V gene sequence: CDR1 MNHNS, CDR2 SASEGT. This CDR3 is CASRAWSTEAFF. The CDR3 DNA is TGTGCCAGCAGGGCCTGGAGCACTGAAGCTTTCTTT.

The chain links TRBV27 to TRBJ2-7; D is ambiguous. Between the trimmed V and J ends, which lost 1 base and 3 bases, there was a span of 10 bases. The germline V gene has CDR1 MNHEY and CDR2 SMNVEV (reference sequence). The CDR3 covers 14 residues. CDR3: CASSLYDGVYEQYF. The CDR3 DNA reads TGTGCCAGCAGTTTATACGACGGAGTCTACGAGCAGTACTTC.

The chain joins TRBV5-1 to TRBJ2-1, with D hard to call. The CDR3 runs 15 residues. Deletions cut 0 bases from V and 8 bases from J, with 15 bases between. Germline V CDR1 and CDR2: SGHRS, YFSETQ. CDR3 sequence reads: CASSLVGPLSHEQFF. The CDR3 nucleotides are TGCGCCAGCAGCTTGGTAGGGCCTTTATCGCATGAGCAGTTCTTC.